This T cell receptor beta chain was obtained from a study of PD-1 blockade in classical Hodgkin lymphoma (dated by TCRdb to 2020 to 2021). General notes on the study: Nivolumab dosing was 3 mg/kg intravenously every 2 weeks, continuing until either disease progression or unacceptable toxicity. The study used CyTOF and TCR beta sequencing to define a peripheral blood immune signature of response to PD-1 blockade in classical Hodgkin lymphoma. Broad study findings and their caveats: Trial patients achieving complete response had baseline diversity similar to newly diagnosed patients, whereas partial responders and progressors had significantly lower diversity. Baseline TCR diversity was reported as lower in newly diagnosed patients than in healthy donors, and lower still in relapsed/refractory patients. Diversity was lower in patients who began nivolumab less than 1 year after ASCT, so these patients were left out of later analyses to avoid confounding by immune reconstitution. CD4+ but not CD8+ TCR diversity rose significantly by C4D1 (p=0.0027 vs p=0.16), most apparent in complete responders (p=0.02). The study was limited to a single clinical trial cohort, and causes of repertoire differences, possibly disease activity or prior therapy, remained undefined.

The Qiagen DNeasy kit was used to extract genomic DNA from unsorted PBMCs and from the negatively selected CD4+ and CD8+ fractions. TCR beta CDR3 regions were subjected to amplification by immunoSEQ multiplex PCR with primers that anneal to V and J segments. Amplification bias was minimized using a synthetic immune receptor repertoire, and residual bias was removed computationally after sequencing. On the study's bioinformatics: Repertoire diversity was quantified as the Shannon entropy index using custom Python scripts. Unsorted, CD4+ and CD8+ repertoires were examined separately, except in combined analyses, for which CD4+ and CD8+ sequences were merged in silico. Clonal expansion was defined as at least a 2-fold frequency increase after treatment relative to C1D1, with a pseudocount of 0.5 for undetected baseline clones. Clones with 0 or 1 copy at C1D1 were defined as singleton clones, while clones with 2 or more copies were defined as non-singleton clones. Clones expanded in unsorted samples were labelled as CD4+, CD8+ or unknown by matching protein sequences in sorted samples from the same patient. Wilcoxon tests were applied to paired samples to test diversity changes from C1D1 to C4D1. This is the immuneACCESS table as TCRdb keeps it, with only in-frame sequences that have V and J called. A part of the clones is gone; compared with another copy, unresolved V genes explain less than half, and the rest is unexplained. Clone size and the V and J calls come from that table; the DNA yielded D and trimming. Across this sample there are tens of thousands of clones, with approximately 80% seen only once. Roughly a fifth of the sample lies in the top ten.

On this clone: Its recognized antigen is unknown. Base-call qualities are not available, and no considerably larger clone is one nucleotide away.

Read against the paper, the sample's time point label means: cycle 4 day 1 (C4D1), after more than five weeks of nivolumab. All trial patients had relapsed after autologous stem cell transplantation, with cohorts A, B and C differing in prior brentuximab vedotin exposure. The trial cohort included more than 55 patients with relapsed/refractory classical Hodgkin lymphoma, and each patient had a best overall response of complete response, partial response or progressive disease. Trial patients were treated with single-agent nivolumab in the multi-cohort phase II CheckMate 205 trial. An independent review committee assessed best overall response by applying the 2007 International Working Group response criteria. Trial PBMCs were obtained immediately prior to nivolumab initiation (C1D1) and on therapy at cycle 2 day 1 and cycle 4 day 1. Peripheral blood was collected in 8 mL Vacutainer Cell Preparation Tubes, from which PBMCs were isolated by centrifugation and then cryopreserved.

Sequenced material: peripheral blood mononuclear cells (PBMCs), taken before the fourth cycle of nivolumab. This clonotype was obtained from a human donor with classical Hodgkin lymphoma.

At the DNA level, the sequence is TGTGCCAGTAGGCCAACGGACCTGTATGGCTACACCTTC. The translation is CASRPTDLYGYTF. The chain links TRBV19 with TRBJ1-2, with no confident D gene call. V loses 6 bases of germline sequence and J loses 5 bases, and the interval between the two ends is 13 bases. The CDR3 covers 13 residues, taking in both the cysteine and the phenylalanine. Solely the CDR3 DNA is kept, with 39 bases framed from the first base. CDR1 LNHDA and CDR2 SQIVND were looked up in the germline V gene (reference sequence).